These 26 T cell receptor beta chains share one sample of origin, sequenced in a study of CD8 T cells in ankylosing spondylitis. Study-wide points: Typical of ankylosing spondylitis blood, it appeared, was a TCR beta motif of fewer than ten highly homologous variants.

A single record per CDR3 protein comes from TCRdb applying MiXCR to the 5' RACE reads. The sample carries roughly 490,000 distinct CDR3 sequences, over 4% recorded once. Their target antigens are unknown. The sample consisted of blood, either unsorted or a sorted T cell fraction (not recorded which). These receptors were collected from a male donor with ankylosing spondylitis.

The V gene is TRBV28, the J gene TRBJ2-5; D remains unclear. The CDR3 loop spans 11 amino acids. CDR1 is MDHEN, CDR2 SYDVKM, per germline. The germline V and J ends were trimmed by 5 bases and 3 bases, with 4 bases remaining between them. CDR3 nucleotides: TGTGCCAGCAGTGGAAAAGAGACCCAGTACTTC. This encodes CASSGKETQYF.

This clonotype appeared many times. The CDR3 DNA is TGCAGTGCTTCACTAGCGGGAAACTACAATGAGCAGTTCTTC. Translation gives CSASLAGNYNEQFF. The chain uses TRBV20-1 and TRBJ2-1; 10 bases are shared with TRBD2. J was trimmed by 3 bases and V by 5 bases; bases with no gene match: 4. Germline V gene sequence: CDR1 DFQATT, CDR2 SNEGSKA (reference sequence). The CDR3 totals 14 residues.

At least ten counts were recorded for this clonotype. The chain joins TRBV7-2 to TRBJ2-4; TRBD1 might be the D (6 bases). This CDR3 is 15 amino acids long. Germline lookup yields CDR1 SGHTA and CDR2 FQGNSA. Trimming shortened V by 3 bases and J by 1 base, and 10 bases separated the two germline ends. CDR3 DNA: TGTGCCAGCAGCTTCGGCCAGGGGGCCAAAAACATTCAGTACTTC. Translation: CASSFGQGAKNIQYF.

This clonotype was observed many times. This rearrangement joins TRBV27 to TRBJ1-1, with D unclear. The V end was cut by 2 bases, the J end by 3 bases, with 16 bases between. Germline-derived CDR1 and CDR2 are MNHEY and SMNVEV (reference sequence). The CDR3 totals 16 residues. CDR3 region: CASSLAERDPDTEAFF. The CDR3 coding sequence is TGTGCCAGCAGTTTAGCTGAACGTGACCCCGACACTGAAGCTTTCTTT.

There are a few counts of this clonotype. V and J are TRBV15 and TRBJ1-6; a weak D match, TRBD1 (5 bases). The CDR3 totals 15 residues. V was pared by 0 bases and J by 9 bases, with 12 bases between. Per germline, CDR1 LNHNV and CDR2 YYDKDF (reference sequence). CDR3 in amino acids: CATSRDVGGGSPLHF. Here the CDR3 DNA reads TGTGCCACCAGCAGAGATGTGGGGGGAGGTTCACCCCTCCACTTT.

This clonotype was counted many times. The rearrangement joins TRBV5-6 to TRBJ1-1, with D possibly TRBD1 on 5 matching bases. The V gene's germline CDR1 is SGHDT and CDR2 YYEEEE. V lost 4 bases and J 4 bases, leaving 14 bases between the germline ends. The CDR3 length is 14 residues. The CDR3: CASSRAGGTTEAFF. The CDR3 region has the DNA TGTGCCAGCAGCAGGGCGGGGGGTACCACTGAAGCTTTCTTT.

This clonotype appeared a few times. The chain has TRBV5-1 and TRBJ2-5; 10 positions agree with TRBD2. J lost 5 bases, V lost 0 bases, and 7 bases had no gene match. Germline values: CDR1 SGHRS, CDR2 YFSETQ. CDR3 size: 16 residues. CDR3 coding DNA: TGCGCCAGCAGCTTGGCCGTAGCGGGGGGCGAGGAGACCCAGTACTTC. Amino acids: CASSLAVAGGEETQYF.

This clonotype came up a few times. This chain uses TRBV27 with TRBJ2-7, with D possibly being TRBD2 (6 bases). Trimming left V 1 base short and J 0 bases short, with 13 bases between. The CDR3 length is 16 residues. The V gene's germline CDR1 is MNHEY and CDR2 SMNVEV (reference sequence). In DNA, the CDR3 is TGTGCCAGCAGTTTATTGGGGGGAGGCCTCTCCTACGAGCAGTACTTC. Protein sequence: CASSLLGGGLSYEQYF.

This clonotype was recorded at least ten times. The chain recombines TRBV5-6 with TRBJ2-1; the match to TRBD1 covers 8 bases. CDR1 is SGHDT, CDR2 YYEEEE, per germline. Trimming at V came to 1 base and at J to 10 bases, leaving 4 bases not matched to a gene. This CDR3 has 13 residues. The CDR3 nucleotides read TGTGCCAGCAGCTTGCTGGACAGGGACGAGCAGTTCTTC. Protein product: CASSLLDRDEQFF.

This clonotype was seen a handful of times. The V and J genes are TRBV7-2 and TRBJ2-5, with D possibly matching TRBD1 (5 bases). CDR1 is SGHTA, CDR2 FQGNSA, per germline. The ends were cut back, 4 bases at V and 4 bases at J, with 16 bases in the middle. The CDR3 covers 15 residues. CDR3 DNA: TGTGCCAGCAGCTCCTCCAGGGTTAAGGGAGAGACCCAGTACTTC. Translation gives CASSSSRVKGETQYF.

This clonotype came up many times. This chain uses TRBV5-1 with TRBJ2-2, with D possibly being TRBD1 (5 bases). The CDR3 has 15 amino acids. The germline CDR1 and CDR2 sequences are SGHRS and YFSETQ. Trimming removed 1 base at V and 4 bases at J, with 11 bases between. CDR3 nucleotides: TGCGCCAGCAGCTTGCGCGACAGCAGCACCGGGGAGCTGTTTTTT. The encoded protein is CASSLRDSSTGELFF.

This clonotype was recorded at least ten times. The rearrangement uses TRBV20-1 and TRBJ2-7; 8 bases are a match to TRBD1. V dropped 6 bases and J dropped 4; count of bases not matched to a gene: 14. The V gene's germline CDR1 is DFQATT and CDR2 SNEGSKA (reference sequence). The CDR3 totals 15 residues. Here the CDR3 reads CSAKAPDRANYEQYF. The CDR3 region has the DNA TGCAGTGCAAAAGCTCCGGACAGGGCCAATTACGAGCAGTACTTC.

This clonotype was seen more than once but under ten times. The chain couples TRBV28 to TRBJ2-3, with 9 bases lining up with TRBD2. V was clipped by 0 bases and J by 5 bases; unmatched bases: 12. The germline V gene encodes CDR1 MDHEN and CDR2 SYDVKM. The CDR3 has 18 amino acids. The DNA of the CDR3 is TGTGCCAGCAGTTTATGGTATGGGCGGGAGGGCCAGGGAGATACGCAGTATTTT. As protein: CASSLWYGREGQGDTQYF.

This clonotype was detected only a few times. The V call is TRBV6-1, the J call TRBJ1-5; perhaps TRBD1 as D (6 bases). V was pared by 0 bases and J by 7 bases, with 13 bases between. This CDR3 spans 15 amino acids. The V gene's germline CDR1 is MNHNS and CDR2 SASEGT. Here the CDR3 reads CASSEAEGGQQPQHF. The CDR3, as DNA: TGTGCCAGCAGTGAAGCTGAGGGGGGGCAGCAGCCCCAGCATTTT.

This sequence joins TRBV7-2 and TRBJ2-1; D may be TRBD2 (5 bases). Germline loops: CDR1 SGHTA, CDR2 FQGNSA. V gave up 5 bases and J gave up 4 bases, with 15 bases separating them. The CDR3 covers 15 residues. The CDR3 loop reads CASSPDLVSYNEQFF. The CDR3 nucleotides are TGTGCCAGCAGCCCGGACTTGGTATCTTACAATGAGCAGTTCTTC.

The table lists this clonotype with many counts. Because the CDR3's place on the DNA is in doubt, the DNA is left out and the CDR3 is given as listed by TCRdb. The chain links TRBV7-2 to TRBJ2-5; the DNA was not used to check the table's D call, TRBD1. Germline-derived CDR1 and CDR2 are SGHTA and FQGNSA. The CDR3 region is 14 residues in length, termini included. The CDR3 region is CASSFGFGTPSEYF.

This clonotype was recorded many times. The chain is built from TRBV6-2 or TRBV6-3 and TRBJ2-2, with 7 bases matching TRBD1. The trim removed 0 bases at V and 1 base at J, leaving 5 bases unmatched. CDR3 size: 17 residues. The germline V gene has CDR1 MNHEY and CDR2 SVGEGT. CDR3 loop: CASSYSMTGKNTGELFF. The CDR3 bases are TGTGCCAGCAGTTACTCCATGACAGGGAAGAACACCGGGGAGCTGTTTTTT.

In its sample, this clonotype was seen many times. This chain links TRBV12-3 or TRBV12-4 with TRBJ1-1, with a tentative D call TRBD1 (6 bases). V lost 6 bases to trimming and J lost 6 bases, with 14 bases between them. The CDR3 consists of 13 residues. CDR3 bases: TGTGCCAGCAGGCCCAGGGGTTTCCCTGAAGCTTTCTTT. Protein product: CASRPRGFPEAFF.

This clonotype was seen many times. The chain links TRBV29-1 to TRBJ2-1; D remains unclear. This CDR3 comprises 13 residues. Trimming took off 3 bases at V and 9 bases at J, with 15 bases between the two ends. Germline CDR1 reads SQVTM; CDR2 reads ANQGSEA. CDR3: CSVEAEFDGEQFF. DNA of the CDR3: TGCAGCGTTGAGGCAGAGTTTGACGGTGAGCAGTTCTTC.

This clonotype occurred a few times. For the CDR3, the DNA is TGTGCCACTTCCTTAGGGGGGATCTACGAGCAGTACTTC. It is translated as CATSLGGIYEQYF. The rearrangement links TRBV12-3 or TRBV12-4 to TRBJ2-7; perhaps D is TRBD1 or TRBD2 (6 bases each). Trimming cost V 10 bases and J 3 bases, with 16 bases left between them. This CDR3 has 13 residues.

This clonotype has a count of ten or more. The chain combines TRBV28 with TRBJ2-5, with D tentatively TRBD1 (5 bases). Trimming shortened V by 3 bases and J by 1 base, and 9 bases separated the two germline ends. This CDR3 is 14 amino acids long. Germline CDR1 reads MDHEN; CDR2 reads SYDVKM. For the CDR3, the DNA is TGTGCCAGCAGTTTTGACGACAGCCAAGAGACCCAGTACTTC. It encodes CASSFDDSQETQYF.

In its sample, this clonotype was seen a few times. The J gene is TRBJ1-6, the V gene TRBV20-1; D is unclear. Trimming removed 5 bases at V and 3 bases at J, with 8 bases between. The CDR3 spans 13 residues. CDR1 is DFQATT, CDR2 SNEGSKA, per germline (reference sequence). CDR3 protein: CSADRDYNSPLHF. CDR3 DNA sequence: TGCAGTGCTGACCGGGACTATAATTCACCCCTCCACTTT.

The CDR3 is CASSLVGSGSSSYNEQFF. As DNA, the CDR3 is TGCGCCAGCAGCTTGGTAGGTAGCGGGTCGAGCTCCTACAATGAGCAGTTCTTC. This chain uses TRBV5-1 with TRBJ2-1, with 7 bases lining up with TRBD2. The V gene end was trimmed by 0 bases and the J gene end by 0 bases; junction bases not matched to a gene: 9. The CDR3 totals 18 residues. Germline values: CDR1 SGHRS, CDR2 YFSETQ.

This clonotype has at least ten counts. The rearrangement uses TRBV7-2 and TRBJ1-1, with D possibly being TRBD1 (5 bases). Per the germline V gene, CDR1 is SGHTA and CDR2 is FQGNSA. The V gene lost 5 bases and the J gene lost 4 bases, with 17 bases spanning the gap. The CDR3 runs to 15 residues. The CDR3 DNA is TGTGCCAGCAGCCCCCATCGGGGGGGAGGCACTGAAGCTTTCTTT. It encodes CASSPHRGGGTEAFF.

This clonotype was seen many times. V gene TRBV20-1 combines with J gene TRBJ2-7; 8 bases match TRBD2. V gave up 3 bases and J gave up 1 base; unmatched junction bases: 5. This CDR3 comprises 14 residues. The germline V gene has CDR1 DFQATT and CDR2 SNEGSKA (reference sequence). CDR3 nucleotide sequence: TGCAGTGCTAGGAGACCGGGAGGGTCCTACGAGCAGTACTTC. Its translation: CSARRPGGSYEQYF.

CDR3 in DNA: TGTGCCAGCAGTCCGGGACTAGCGGGAGATCCCTACGAGCAGTACTTC. Its translation is CASSPGLAGDPYEQYF. The chain has TRBV12-3 or TRBV12-4 and TRBJ2-7; 14 bases fit TRBD2. The CDR3 contains 16 residues. After removal of 5 bases from V and 2 bases from J, the junction contained 5 bases not matched to a gene.